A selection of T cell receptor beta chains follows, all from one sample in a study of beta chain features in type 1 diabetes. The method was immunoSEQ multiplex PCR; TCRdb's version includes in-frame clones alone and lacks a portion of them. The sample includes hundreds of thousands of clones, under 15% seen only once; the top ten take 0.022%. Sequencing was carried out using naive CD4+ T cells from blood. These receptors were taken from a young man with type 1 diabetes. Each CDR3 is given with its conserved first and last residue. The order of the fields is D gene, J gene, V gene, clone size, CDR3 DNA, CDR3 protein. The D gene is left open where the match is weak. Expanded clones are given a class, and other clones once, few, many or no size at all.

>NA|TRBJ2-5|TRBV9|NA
TGTGCCAGCAGCGCTCAAGAGACCCAGTACTTC
CASSAQETQYF
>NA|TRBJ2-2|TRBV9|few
TGTGCCAGCAGCGTACCCGGCGGCACCGGGGAGCTGTTTTTT
CASSVPGGTGELFF
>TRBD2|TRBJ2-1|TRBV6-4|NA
TGTGCCAGCAGTGAGGGCGGGGGGGATGCCTACAATGAGCAGTTCTTC
CASSEGGGDAYNEQFF
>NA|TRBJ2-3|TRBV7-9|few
TGTGCCAGCAGCGGGTCCGGGGGTTATGCGGATACGCAGTATTTT
CASSGSGGYADTQYF
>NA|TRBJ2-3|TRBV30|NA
TGTGCCTGGACGGAGGGGGCCGATACGCAGTATTTT
CAWTEGADTQYF
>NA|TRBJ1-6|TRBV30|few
TGTGCCTGGAGCGGATTGGGAGGGACCATCCACTTT
CAWSGLGGTIHF
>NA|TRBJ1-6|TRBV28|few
TGTGCCAGCATCCCCGGGGGGGCAGTGTCCTTCGGTAATTCACCCCTCCACTTT
CASIPGGAVSFGNSPLHF
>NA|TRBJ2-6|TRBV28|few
TGTGCCAGCCACTACTCTGGGGCCAACGTCCTGACTTTC
CASHYSGANVLTF
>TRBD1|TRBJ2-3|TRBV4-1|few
TGCGCCAGCAGCCCGGGGACAGCAACTGGCACAGATACGCAGTATTTT
CASSPGTATGTDTQYF
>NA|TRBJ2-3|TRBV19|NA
TGTGCCAGTAGTATACGGAAGTTCACAGATACGCAGTATTTT
CASSIRKFTDTQYF
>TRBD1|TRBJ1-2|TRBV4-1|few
TGCGCCAGCAGCCAAGAGGTACAGGGACAGAACTATGGCTACACCTTC
CASSQEVQGQNYGYTF
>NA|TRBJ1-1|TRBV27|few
TGTGCCAGCACCATCGGACGCCCGAACACTGAAGCTTTCTTT
CASTIGRPNTEAFF
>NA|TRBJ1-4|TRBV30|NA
TGTGCCTGGGCAGGTCGCATGAATGAAAAACTGTTTTTT
CAWAGRMNEKLFF
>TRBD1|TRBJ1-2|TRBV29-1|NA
TGCAGCGTTCAGCCGGGACAGGGGGGAGAGGGCTACACCTTC
CSVQPGQGGEGYTF
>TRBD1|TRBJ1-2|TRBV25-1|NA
TGTGCCAGCAGTGAAGGAGGGACAGGGAGAGGCTACACCTTC
CASSEGGTGRGYTF
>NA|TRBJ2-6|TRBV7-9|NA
TGTGCCAGCAGCCTAATTCTTCCCTCTGGGGCCAACGTCCTGACTTTC
CASSLILPSGANVLTF
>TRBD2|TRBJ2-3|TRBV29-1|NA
TGCAGCGTTGTTAGACTAGCGGGGGGAGGGACAGATACGCAGTATTTT
CSVVRLAGGGTDTQYF
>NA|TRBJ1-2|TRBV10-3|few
TGTGCCATCAGTGAGTCAGGAGGAGGAACTTATGGCTACACCTTC
CAISESGGGTYGYTF
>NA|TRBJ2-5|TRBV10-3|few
TGTGCCATCAGAGACAGCATTCAAGAGACCCAGTACTTC
CAIRDSIQETQYF
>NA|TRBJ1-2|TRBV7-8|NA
TGTGCCAGCAGCCTGACAGCCACTTTGGGCTATGGCTACACCTTC
CASSLTATLGYGYTF
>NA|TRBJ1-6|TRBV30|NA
TGTGCCTGGAGTTCCGGGACGGAAGATTCACCCCTCCACTTT
CAWSSGTEDSPLHF
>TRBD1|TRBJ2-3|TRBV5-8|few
TGTGCCAGCATCCCCAGGGGGCGAGGCACAGATACGCAGTATTTT
CASIPRGRGTDTQYF
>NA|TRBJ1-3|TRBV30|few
TGTGCCTGGAGTCGAAACACCATATATTTT
CAWSRNTIYF
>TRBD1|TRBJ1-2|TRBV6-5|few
TGTGCCAGCAGCCCGGACAGGCCAGGTCAACGTGGCTACACCTTC
CASSPDRPGQRGYTF
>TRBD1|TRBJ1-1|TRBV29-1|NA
TGCAGCGCCGACAGGGGGTCAGCGGGAACTGAAGCTTTCTTT
CSADRGSAGTEAFF
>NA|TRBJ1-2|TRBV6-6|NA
TGTGCCAGCAGAAACCCCAACACACCGGTAAACTATGGCTACACCTTC
CASRNPNTPVNYGYTF
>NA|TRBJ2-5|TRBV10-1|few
TGCGCCAGCAGTGAGTCTAGAGGGCAAGAGACCCAGTACTTC
CASSESRGQETQYF
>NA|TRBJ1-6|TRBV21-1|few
TGTGCCAGCAGCAGTCAGGGTAGGGATAATTCACCCCTCCACTTT
CASSSQGRDNSPLHF
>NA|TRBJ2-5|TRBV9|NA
TGTGCCAGCAGCGTAGGGGACTTGTACCAAGAGACCCAGTACTTC
CASSVGDLYQETQYF
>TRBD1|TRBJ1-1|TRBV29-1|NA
TGCAGCACGCCGGGACAGGGGTACACTGAAGCTTTCTTT
CSTPGQGYTEAFF
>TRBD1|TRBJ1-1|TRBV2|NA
TGTGCCAGCATCTTACAGGGGATGAACACTGAAGCTTTCTTT
CASILQGMNTEAFF
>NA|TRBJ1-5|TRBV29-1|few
TGCAGCGGTGAGGGGTCGGGCAATCAGCCCCAGCATTTT
CSGEGSGNQPQHF
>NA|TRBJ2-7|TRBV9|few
TGTGCCAGCAGCGTACGCGGGTCCAACGAGAACGAGCAGTACTTC
CASSVRGSNENEQYF
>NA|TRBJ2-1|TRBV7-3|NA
TGTGCCAGCAGGAAGGATGGCTCCTACAATGAGCAGTTCTTC
CASRKDGSYNEQFF
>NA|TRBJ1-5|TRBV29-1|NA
TGCAGCGCTCAGTGGAGCAATCAGCCCCAGCATTTT
CSAQWSNQPQHF
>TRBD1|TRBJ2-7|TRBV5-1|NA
TGCGCCAGCAGCTCTCGACAGGGAGACTACGAGCAGTACTTC
CASSSRQGDYEQYF
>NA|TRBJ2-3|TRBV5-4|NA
TGTGCCAGCAGCTTGTACGGGGGTACCACAGATACGCAGTATTTT
CASSLYGGTTDTQYF
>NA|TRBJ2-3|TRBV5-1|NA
TGCGCCAGCAGCTTAGAGACGTTTGGAGATACGCAGTATTTT
CASSLETFGDTQYF
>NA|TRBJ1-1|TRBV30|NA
TGTGCCTGGAGTCCTATTCTGGGGGTGCGGAGTGGGAACACTGAAGCTTTCTTT
CAWSPILGVRSGNTEAFF
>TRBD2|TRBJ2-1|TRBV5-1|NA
TGCGCCAGCAGCCATACGACTAGCGGGGGCGCCTACAATGAGCAGTTCTTC
CASSHTTSGGAYNEQFF
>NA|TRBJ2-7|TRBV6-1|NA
TGTGCCAGCAGTGAACACGGTTCCTCGGGACATATGAGTGCCGAGCAGTACTTC
CASSEHGSSGHMSAEQYF
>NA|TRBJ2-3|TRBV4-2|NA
TGTGCCAGCAGCCAAGACCTCCAGGGCGGGGGCACAGATACGCAGTATTTT
CASSQDLQGGGTDTQYF
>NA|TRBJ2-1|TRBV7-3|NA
TGTGCCAGCAGCTTAAAGCCGGCCGGAAGCTCCTACAATGAGCAGTTCTTC
CASSLKPAGSSYNEQFF
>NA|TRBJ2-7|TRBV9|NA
TGTGCCAGCAGCGCACCCGGGACTTTGTTTGGGGAGCAGTACTTC
CASSAPGTLFGEQYF
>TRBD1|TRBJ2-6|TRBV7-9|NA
TGTGCCAGCACCACAAGGACAGGCGCCCACTCTGGGGCCAACGTCCTGACTTTC
CASTTRTGAHSGANVLTF
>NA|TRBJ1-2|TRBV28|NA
TGTGCCAGCAGTACAGGACAGTCTAACTATGGCTACACCTTC
CASSTGQSNYGYTF
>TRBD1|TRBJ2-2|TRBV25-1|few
TGTGCCAGCGGGACCGGGACAGGGTACACCGGGGAGCTGTTTTTT
CASGTGTGYTGELFF
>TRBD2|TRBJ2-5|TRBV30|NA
TGTGCCTGGAGTGCCCGAGCGGGGGGGGTCGAGACCCAGTACTTC
CAWSARAGGVETQYF
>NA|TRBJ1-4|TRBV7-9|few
TGTGCCAGCAGCCTCCCGCCGGACCGGGAAAAACTGTTTTTT
CASSLPPDREKLFF
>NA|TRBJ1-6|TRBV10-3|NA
TGTGCCACCCTTCACTCCTATAATTCACCCCTCCACTTT
CATLHSYNSPLHF
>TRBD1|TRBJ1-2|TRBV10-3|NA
TGTGCCATCACCCGACAGGGGGGGGACTATGGCTACACCTTC
CAITRQGGDYGYTF
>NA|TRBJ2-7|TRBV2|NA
TGTGCCAGCAGCGATGACAGGATCAACGAGCAGTACTTC
CASSDDRINEQYF
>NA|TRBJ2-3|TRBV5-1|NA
TGCGCCAGCAGCCTGGCGGGGGATACGCAGTATTTT
CASSLAGDTQYF
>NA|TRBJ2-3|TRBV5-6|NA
TGTGCCAGCAGCTTGGCGGGGACAGATACGCAGTATTTT
CASSLAGTDTQYF